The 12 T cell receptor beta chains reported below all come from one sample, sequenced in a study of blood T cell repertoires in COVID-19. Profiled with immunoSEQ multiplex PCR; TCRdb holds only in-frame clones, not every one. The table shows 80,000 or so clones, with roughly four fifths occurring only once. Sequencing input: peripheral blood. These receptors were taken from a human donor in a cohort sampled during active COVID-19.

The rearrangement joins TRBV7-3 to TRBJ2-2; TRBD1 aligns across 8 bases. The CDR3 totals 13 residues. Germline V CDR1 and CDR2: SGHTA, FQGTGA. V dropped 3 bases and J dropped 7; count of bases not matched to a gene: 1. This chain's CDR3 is CASSFDRGGELFF. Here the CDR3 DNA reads TGTGCCAGCAGCTTCGACAGGGGCGGGGAGCTGTTTTTT.

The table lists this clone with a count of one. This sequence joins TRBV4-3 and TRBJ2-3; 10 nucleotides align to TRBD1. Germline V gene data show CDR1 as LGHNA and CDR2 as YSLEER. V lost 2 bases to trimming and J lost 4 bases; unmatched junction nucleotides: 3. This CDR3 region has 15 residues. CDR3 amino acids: CASSQLGQGADTQYF. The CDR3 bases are TGCGCCAGCAGCCAACTCGGACAGGGGGCAGATACGCAGTATTTT.

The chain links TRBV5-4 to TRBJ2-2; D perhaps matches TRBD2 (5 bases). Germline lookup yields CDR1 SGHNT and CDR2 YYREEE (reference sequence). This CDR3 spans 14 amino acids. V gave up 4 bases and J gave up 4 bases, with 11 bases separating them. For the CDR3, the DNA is TGTGCCAGCAGCATCAGCGCGGGCACCGGGGAGCTGTTTTTT. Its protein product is CASSISAGTGELFF.

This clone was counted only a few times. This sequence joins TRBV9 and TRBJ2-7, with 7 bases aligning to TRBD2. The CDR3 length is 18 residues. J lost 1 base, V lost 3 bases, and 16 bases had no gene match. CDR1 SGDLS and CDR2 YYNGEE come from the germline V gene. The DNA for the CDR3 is TGTGCCAGCAGCGCCTCACGTACCGAAGCGGGGCTTTCCTACGAGCAGTACTTC. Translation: CASSASRTEAGLSYEQYF.

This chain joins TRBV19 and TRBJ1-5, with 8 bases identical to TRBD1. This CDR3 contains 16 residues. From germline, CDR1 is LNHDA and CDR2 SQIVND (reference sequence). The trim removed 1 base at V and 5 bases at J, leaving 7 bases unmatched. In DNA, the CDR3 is TGTGCCAGTAGTATAGGTTCAGGGGGCGCGTATCAGCCCCAGCATTTT. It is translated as CASSIGSGGAYQPQHF.

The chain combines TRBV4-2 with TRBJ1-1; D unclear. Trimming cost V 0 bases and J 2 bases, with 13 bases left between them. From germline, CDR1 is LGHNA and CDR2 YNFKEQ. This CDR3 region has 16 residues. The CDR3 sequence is CASSQDRRGDNTEAFF. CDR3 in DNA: TGTGCCAGCAGCCAAGATCGCCGGGGTGATAACACTGAAGCTTTCTTT.

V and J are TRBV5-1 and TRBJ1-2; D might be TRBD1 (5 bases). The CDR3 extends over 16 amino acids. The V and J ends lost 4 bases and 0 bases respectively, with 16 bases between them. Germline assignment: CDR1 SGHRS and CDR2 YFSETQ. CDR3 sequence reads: CASSLGPGTSNYGYTF. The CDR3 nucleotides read TGCGCCAGCAGCCTGGGTCCAGGGACTTCTAACTATGGCTACACCTTC.

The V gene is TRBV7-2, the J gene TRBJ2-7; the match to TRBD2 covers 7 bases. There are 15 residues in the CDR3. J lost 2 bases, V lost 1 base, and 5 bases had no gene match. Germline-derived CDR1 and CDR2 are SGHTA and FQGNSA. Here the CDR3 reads CASSLDRGVTYEQYF. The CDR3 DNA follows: TGTGCCAGCAGCTTAGATCGGGGGGTTACCTACGAGCAGTACTTC.

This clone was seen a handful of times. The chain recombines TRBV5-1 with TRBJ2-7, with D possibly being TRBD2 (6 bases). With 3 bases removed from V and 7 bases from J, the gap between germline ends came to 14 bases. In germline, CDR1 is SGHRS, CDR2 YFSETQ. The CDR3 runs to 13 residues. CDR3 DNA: TGCGCCAGCAGCTCGGGGGATCCGGGGGAGCAGTACTTC. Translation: CASSSGDPGEQYF.

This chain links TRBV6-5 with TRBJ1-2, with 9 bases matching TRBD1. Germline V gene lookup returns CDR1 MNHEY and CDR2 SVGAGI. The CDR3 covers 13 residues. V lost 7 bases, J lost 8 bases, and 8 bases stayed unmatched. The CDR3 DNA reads TGTGCCAGCACTAGGGACAGGGACAGGGGCTACACCTTC. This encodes CASTRDRDRGYTF.

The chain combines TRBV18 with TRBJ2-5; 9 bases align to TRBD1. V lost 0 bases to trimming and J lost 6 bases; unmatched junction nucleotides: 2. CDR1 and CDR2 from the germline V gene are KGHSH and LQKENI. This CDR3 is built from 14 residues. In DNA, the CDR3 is TGTGCCAGCTCACCACCGGGACAGGGCCAGACCCAGTACTTC. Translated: CASSPPGQGQTQYF.

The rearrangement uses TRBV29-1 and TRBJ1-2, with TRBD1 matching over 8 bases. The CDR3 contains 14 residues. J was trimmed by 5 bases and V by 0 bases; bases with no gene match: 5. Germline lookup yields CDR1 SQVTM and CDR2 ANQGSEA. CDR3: CSVEDVQGGYGYTF. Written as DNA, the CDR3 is TGCAGCGTTGAAGATGTACAGGGGGGATATGGCTACACCTTC.